A selection of T cell receptor beta chains follows, all from one sample in a study of human T cells and chemical hapten exposure. TCRdb re-called the 5' RACE reads with MiXCR, one entry per CDR3 protein. The sample holds 110,000 or so distinct CDR3 sequences, around 20% seen once. These receptors all come from a human donor in good health. CDR3s include the opening cysteine and the closing phenylalanine or tryptophan. Each record gives: clone size, CDR3 length, V gene, J gene, D gene, CDR3 DNA, CDR3 protein. A D gene is named only where the DNA matches it firmly. The size of a clone is reported for some rows only, either as once, few or many, or as a class for expanded clones.

.	14	TRBV6-2/TRBV6-3	TRBJ2-7	TRBD2	TGTGCCAGCATCTCCGGGACTAGGATCCGCGAGCAGTACTTC	CASISGTRIREQYF
.	13	TRBV20-1	TRBJ1-4	.	TGCAGTGCTAGAGTAGGGACTGGCACAAGACTGTTTTTT	CSARVGTGTRLFF
.	15	TRBV12-3/TRBV12-4	TRBJ2-1	TRBD2	TGTGCCAGCATCCCTAGCGGGACGCCCTACAATGAGCAGTTCTTC	CASIPSGTPYNEQFF
.	18	TRBV19	TRBJ2-1	TRBD2	TGTGCCAGTAGTCATGAAACCTTAGCGGGGAGCTCCTACAATGAGCAGTTCTTC	CASSHETLAGSSYNEQFF
.	19	TRBV12-3/TRBV12-4	TRBJ2-4	.	TGTGCCAGCAGTTTCTGGAGGGCAGGGGAAGCCTTAGCCAAAAACATTCAGTACTTC	CASSFWRAGEALAKNIQYF
.	14	TRBV6-5	TRBJ1-5	.	TGTGCCAGCAGTTCTACGTATAGCAATCAGCCCCAGCATTTT	CASSSTYSNQPQHF
.	15	TRBV20-1	TRBJ2-3	.	TGCAGTGGAGGGGGGCGGGAATTAAGCACAGATACGCAGTATTTT	CSGGGRELSTDTQYF
.	15	TRBV20-1	TRBJ2-7	.	TGCAGTGCTAGAGAAAGGTCTATTCCTCCCTACGAGCAGTACTTC	CSARERSIPPYEQYF
.	16	TRBV4-1	TRBJ2-1	TRBD2	TGCGCCAGCAGCCGTTTAGCGGGAGCCCCTGCCGATGAGCAGTTCTTC	CASSRLAGAPADEQFF
.	12	TRBV10-3	TRBJ1-1	.	TGTGCCATCAGTGAGCTGGGGAGGTGGGCTTTCTTT	CAISELGRWAFF
.	14	TRBV28	TRBJ1-2	TRBD1	TGTGCCAGCAGTTTCGGAGGCAGGGGGTATGGCTACACCTTC	CASSFGGRGYGYTF
.	14	TRBV3-1	TRBJ2-4	.	TGTGCCAGCAGCCCGAGTGGAGGGGGGGACATTCAGTACTTC	CASSPSGGGDIQYF
once	15	TRBV7-9	TRBJ1-1	.	TGTGCCAGCAGCTTAGTTCCAGGGGCGGACACTGAAGCTTTCTTT	CASSLVPGADTEAFF
few	17	TRBV2	TRBJ2-1	TRBD1	TGTGCCAGCAGTTCAATGGGACAGGGGCCTCCCCACAATGAGCAGTTCTTC	CASSSMGQGPPHNEQFF
.	14	TRBV6-5	TRBJ2-1	TRBD1	TGTGCCAGCAGCCCCAGACAGGGGTACAATGAGCAGTTCTTC	CASSPRQGYNEQFF
.	12	TRBV12-3/TRBV12-4	TRBJ1-1	.	TGTGCCAGCAGTTTGGCCTTATCTGAAGCTTTCTTT	CASSLALSEAFF
.	16	TRBV18	TRBJ2-5	.	TGTGCCAGCTCACCAAAGAGCATGGGGGACCAAGAGACCCAGTACTTC	CASSPKSMGDQETQYF
few	14	TRBV4-1	TRBJ2-1	TRBD1	TGCGCCAGCAGCCACCGGACAGGGGGCAATGAGCAGTTCTTC	CASSHRTGGNEQFF
few	16	TRBV12-3/TRBV12-4	TRBJ1-6	TRBD1	TGTGCCAGCAGGCCCCCAGGGGGTGCCTATAATTCACCCCTCCACTTT	CASRPPGGAYNSPLHF
.	15	TRBV20-1	TRBJ2-3	TRBD2	TGCAGTGCTTCCGGGACTAGCGGGAGCACAGATACGCAGTATTTT	CSASGTSGSTDTQYF
.	16	TRBV28	TRBJ1-6	TRBD1	TGTGCCATCACACAACTGGGGGCAGGGGGAAATTCACCCCTCCACTTT	CAITQLGAGGNSPLHF
few	13	TRBV29-1	TRBJ1-5	.	TGCAGCGTTGAAGATCTTCCCAATCAGCCCCAGCATTTT	CSVEDLPNQPQHF
few	14	TRBV4-1	TRBJ2-4	.	TGCGCCAGCAGCCAAGACGGTCACAAAAACATTCAGTACTTC	CASSQDGHKNIQYF
.	21	TRBV5-1	TRBJ2-4	TRBD2	TGCGCCAGCAGCTTGACTCTGATTGGTGGGGGGACTAGCGGGATTCGGCACATTCAGTACTTC	CASSLTLIGGGTSGIRHIQYF
few	14	TRBV5-6	TRBJ2-3	.	TGTGCCAGCAGCGGAGGGCAGGACCGCGATACGCAGTATTTT	CASSGGQDRDTQYF
few	13	TRBV7-9	TRBJ2-1	.	TGTGCCAGCAGCTTAACTAGTTTGAATGAGCAGTTCTTC	CASSLTSLNEQFF
.	21	TRBV28	TRBJ2-1	.	TGTGCCAGCAGTTTTGGGATTTCCAGCCCGATTCGTTCGAAGGCAGACAATGAGCAGTTCTTC	CASSFGISSPIRSKADNEQFF
.	18	TRBV6-6	TRBJ2-1	TRBD1	TGTGCCAGCAGTTACTCTTCCCCTACAGGGGTGGCCTACAATGAGCAGTTCTTC	CASSYSSPTGVAYNEQFF
.	15	TRBV5-1	TRBJ1-5	TRBD1	TGCGCCAGCAGCCTCGGGACAGGCGACAATCAGCCCCAGCATTTT	CASSLGTGDNQPQHF
.	16	TRBV10-3	TRBJ1-5	TRBD1	TGTGCCATCAGTGAGTCTCCGGGACAGGGAAATCAGCCCCAGCATTTT	CAISESPGQGNQPQHF
few	16	TRBV7-9	TRBJ2-3	.	TGTGCCAGCAGACTCCCTCGGGCTAGCGGCACAGATACGCAGTATTTT	CASRLPRASGTDTQYF
few	16	TRBV6-2/TRBV6-3	TRBJ2-5	TRBD2	TGTGCCAGCAGCAACCTAGCGGGAGGGCCGACGGAGACCCAGTACTTC	CASSNLAGGPTETQYF
.	15	TRBV7-8	TRBJ1-2	.	TGTGGCAGCAGCTTTTCTACAGGGAACAGCCATGGCTACACCTTC	CGSSFSTGNSHGYTF
.	15	TRBV27	TRBJ1-6	.	TGTGCCAGCAGTTTAGCGGGCGCAGCCAATTCACCCCTCCACTTT	CASSLAGAANSPLHF
few	14	TRBV29-1	TRBJ2-7	.	TGCAGCGTTAATTTCCCTCCATCTTACTACGAGCAGTACTTC	CSVNFPPSYYEQYF
few	14	TRBV12-3/TRBV12-4	TRBJ2-5	TRBD2	TGTGCCAGCAGCGGGACTAGCGGGGTGGAGACCCAGTACTTC	CASSGTSGVETQYF
.	14	TRBV25-1	TRBJ1-2	.	TGTGCCAGCAGCCCATCGGAACGCCCGGGGGGCTACACCTTC	CASSPSERPGGYTF
few	15	TRBV3-1	TRBJ2-3	.	TGTGCCAGTTCGATGCAGGGCGGACAAGGCGATACGCAGTATTTT	CASSMQGGQGDTQYF
few	17	TRBV5-1	TRBJ2-4	TRBD1	TGCGCCAGCAGCTTGGGGACAGGGGCATTAGCCAAAAACATTCAGTACTTC	CASSLGTGALAKNIQYF
few	17	TRBV7-8	TRBJ2-3	TRBD2	TGTGCCAGCAGCCAACTGACTAGCGGAACTGGCACAGATACGCAGTATTTT	CASSQLTSGTGTDTQYF
few	14	TRBV25-1	TRBJ1-3	.	TGTGCCAGCAGTCAAGGCCCTGGTGGAAACACCATATATTTT	CASSQGPGGNTIYF
.	16	TRBV10-3	TRBJ2-3	.	TGTGCCATCAGTGAGGGAGGTCGAGGAGGTGGAGATACGCAGTATTTT	CAISEGGRGGGDTQYF
.	12	TRBV20-1	TRBJ2-7	.	TGCAGTGCTACCGGGGGTCTCGGGGAGCAGTACTTC	CSATGGLGEQYF